What follows is one T cell receptor (beta chain) and its context. The sample is drawn from a study of T cell clusters in autoimmune cytopenias. One tube held mixed TRB-A and TRB-B primer pools for touch-down PCR. TCRdb re-called the multiplex PCR reads and catalogs CDR3 proteins one per entry, DNA excluded. The sample table sets out about 4,200 distinct CDR3 sequences. Some 39,000 genome equivalents of blood DNA were amplified for TRB. This CDR3 contains 16 residues. The germline CDR1 and CDR2 sequences are LNHDA and SQIVND (reference sequence). These records were also assigned to another study, of T cell repertoires in aging, cancer and after chemotherapy.

The receptor comes from a human donor in good health. The chain has TRBV19 and TRBJ2-5; the D call from TCRdb, TRBD1, cannot be confirmed without DNA. Sequencing was performed on peripheral blood. The CDR3 sequence is CASTLTTGVGSDEQYF.